This is a list of T cell receptor beta chains from one sample in a study of T cells after yellow fever vaccination. In TCRdb, the 5' RACE reads were re-called with MiXCR into one record per CDR3 protein. The table shows some 390,000 distinct CDR3 sequences, with roughly 20% occurring only once. The source material was PBMCs, sampled before the yellow fever booster vaccination. Receptors originate from a man between 18 and 35 years old who received the YFV17D yellow fever vaccine. Both conserved end residues are part of each CDR3. The D gene is left open where the match is weak. Size tells how often a clone was seen (once, few, many) or the class of an expanded clone, and some rows leave it out.

>TRBJ2-3|few|TRBV7-9|NA
CASSPAGPTDTQYF
TGTGCCAGCAGCCCGGCGGGACCCACAGATACGCAGTATTTT
>TRBJ2-2|NA|TRBV5-1|NA
CASRSGDGGELFF
TGCGCCAGCAGGTCAGGGGATGGCGGGGAGCTGTTTTTT
>TRBJ1-5|few|TRBV20-1|NA
CSARDRSGNQPQHF
TGCAGTGCTAGAGATCGGTCGGGCAATCAGCCCCAGCATTTT
>TRBJ1-4|NA|TRBV11-2|NA
CASSLGLGGGRLGEKLFF
TGTGCCAGCAGCTTGGGTCTCGGGGGTGGCCGGCTGGGTGAAAAACTGTTTTTT
>TRBJ1-4|NA|TRBV7-9|NA
CASSQWTAASNEKLFF
TGTGCCAGCAGCCAATGGACGGCCGCAAGCAATGAAAAACTGTTTTTT
>TRBJ2-5|few|TRBV13|NA
CASSSSSGVQETQYF
TGTGCCAGCAGCTCCTCAAGCGGCGTCCAAGAGACCCAGTACTTC
>TRBJ2-5|few|TRBV30|NA
CAWSVLIRETQYF
TGTGCCTGGAGTGTACTAATCCGCGAGACCCAGTACTTC
>TRBJ1-2|NA|TRBV5-1|TRBD1
CASSSPSTGGFYGYTF
TGCGCCAGCAGCTCTCCCTCGACAGGGGGCTTCTATGGCTACACCTTC
>TRBJ2-2|many|TRBV4-2|NA
CASSPVGPLTGELFF
TGTGCCAGCAGCCCAGTGGGCCCATTAACCGGGGAGCTGTTTTTT
>TRBJ1-1|NA|TRBV4-1|NA
CASSPLPVTTEAFF
TGCGCCAGCAGCCCACTTCCGGTTACCACTGAAGCTTTCTTT
>TRBJ2-1|few|TRBV12-3/TRBV12-4|NA
CASSWNNEQFF
TGTGCCAGCAGTTGGAACAATGAGCAGTTCTTC
>TRBJ2-5|NA|TRBV6-2/TRBV6-3|NA
CASSYGGHVTETQYF
TGTGCCAGCAGTTACGGGGGGCACGTCACGGAGACCCAGTACTTC
>TRBJ1-5|few|TRBV7-2|NA
CASSFMTGGQPQHF
TGTGCCAGCAGCTTTATGACGGGGGGACAGCCCCAGCATTTT
>TRBJ1-2|few|TRBV6-2/TRBV6-3|NA
CASSPYQDIFRYTF
TGTGCCAGCAGCCCCTACCAGGATATTTTTCGCTACACCTTC
>TRBJ2-3|few|TRBV6-5|NA
CASIRQHGDTQYF
TGTGCCAGCATCAGACAGCACGGGGATACGCAGTATTTT
>TRBJ1-6|NA|TRBV13|NA
CASSSLGADSNSPLHF
TGTGCCAGCAGCTCCCTTGGGGCTGACTCTAATTCACCCCTCCACTTT
>TRBJ2-5|NA|TRBV11-2|NA
CASSLGSRLGAGDQETQYF
TGTGCCAGCAGCTTAGGGTCTCGACTGGGGGCGGGGGATCAAGAGACCCAGTACTTC
>TRBJ2-1|few|TRBV5-5|TRBD1
CASSFDRDEQFF
TGTGCCAGCAGCTTCGACAGGGATGAGCAGTTCTTC
>TRBJ2-3|NA|TRBV19|NA
CASSVLLLDTQYF
TGTGCCAGTAGTGTATTGCTTTTGGATACGCAGTATTTT
>TRBJ1-1|few|TRBV6-1|NA
CASSYSRDGTEAFF
TGTGCCAGCAGCTATTCCAGGGATGGGACTGAAGCTTTCTTT
>TRBJ1-3|NA|TRBV7-2|NA
CASSLLLSGNTIYF
TGTGCCAGCAGCCTTCTCCTGTCAGGAAACACCATATATTTT
>TRBJ1-1|many|TRBV6-5|NA
CASSYDWSREAFF
TGTGCCAGCAGTTACGACTGGTCTCGTGAAGCTTTCTTT
>TRBJ1-1|NA|TRBV20-1|NA
CSARDGVNTEAFF
TGCAGTGCTAGAGACGGGGTGAACACTGAAGCTTTCTTT
>TRBJ2-5|NA|TRBV6-1|TRBD1
CASGDRLGSVTQYF
TGTGCCAGCGGGGACAGGTTGGGGTCGGTGACCCAGTACTTC
>TRBJ1-3|NA|TRBV6-6|NA
CASRQEAGNTIYF
TGTGCCAGCAGGCAGGAGGCTGGAAACACCATATATTTT
>TRBJ2-7|few|TRBV27|TRBD2
CASSLFGAGGEQYF
TGTGCCAGCAGTTTATTTGGAGCGGGGGGCGAGCAGTACTTC
>TRBJ2-3|NA|TRBV6-5|NA
CASSYSIFTTSDTQYF
TGTGCCAGCAGTTACTCGATTTTTACAACGTCAGATACGCAGTATTTT
>TRBJ2-2|few|TRBV9|NA
CASSVDAKTGELFF
TGTGCCAGCAGCGTCGACGCAAAGACCGGGGAGCTGTTTTTT
>TRBJ2-2|NA|TRBV7-9|NA
CASRRATGELFF
TGTGCCAGCAGGAGGGCTACCGGGGAGCTGTTTTTT
>TRBJ2-1|NA|TRBV5-5|NA
CASSLALAVEQFF
TGTGCCAGCAGCTTGGCCTTAGCTGTTGAGCAGTTCTTC
>TRBJ2-2|NA|TRBV7-2|NA
CASREGPNTGELFF
TGTGCCAGTAGAGAGGGGCCTAACACCGGGGAGCTGTTTTTT
>TRBJ1-2|few|TRBV5-6|NA
CASSLRDLYGYTF
TGTGCCAGCAGCCTCAGGGACCTCTATGGCTACACCTTC
>TRBJ2-7|NA|TRBV5-4|NA
CASSGGRADEQYF
TGTGCCAGCAGCGGGGGCAGGGCGGACGAGCAGTACTTC
>TRBJ2-1|few|TRBV7-9|NA
CASSTRSRYNEQFF
TGTGCCAGCTCAACACGGTCACGCTACAATGAGCAGTTCTTC
>TRBJ1-4|NA|TRBV5-1|NA
CASSLDRRVSIEKLFF
TGCGCCAGCAGCTTGGACAGGAGGGTGTCGATTGAAAAACTGTTTTTT
>TRBJ2-7|few|TRBV4-1|NA
CASSQVVTDPSYEQYF
TGCGCCAGCAGCCAAGTGGTGACGGACCCTTCCTACGAGCAGTACTTC
>TRBJ2-7|many|TRBV5-1|TRBD2
CASSLASGSYEQYF
TGCGCCAGCAGCTTGGCTAGCGGTTCCTACGAGCAGTACTTC
>TRBJ2-5|many|TRBV6-2/TRBV6-3|NA
CASSSRRGGETQYF
TGTGCCAGCAGCTCGCGGAGGGGCGGGGAGACCCAGTACTTC
>TRBJ2-3|NA|TRBV9|NA
CASSMYSDTDTQYF
TGTGCCAGCAGCATGTATTCGGACACAGATACGCAGTATTTT
>TRBJ1-4|NA|TRBV5-1|NA
CASRRSTATNEKLFF
TGCGCCAGCAGGAGGTCGACAGCAACTAATGAAAAACTGTTTTTT
>TRBJ1-4|few|TRBV15|NA
CATSREGGNEKLFF
TGTGCCACCAGCAGAGAAGGGGGTAATGAAAAACTGTTTTTT
>TRBJ2-3|NA|TRBV20-1|TRBD2
CSATGTSGGTADTQYF
TGCAGTGCCACCGGGACTAGCGGGGGGACCGCAGATACGCAGTATTTT